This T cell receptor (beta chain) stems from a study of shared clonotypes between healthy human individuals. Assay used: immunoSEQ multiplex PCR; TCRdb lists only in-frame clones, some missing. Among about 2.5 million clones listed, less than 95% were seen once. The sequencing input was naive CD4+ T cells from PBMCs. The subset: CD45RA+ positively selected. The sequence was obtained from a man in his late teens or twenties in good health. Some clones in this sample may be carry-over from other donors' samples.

Here the CDR3 DNA reads TGTGCCAGTAGTATAGAGGCGGAGCGGGCACGCGACTCCTACGAGCAGTACTTC. Translated, it gives CASSIEAERARDSYEQYF. V and J are TRBV19 and TRBJ2-7; D may be TRBD2 (6 bases). The V end lost 0 bases, the J end lost 0 bases, and 18 bases lay between the germline ends. There are 18 residues in the CDR3. Looked up from germline, CDR1 is LNHDA and CDR2 is SQIVND (reference sequence).